The clone carrying this TCR beta chain was counted a single time. Its antigen remains unidentified. A read error may produce the germline difference seen at one junction end. This sample was included in a study of PD-L1 blockade in urothelial cancer. Study context: Blood was tested 3 weeks (second dose) and 6 weeks into treatment. A median blood sample held about 150,000 T cells and approximately 83,000 unique TCRs. Whole-study findings and limits: Durable-benefit patients had greater expansion of tumor-associated blood clones at 3 weeks.

Described time point: pretreatment peripheral blood. Between 1 and 8 samples, pretreatment and on-treatment, were given by each patient. Looked up from germline, CDR1 is MNHNS and CDR2 is SASEGT. The CDR3 covers 15 residues. Measured with immunoSEQ multiplex PCR; TCRdb has only the in-frame clones, and not every one. In the table there are around 70,000 clones, 65% to 85% of which are singletons. The TCR comes from an older woman with urothelial cancer. The sample here was PBMCs, taken around atezolizumab (anti-PD-L1) treatment. This sequence joins TRBV6-1 and TRBJ1-1; D call uncertain. DNA of the CDR3: TGTGCCAGCAGTGAAGCATGGCGGGGAGGCACTGAGGCTTTCTTT. Protein sequence: CASSEAWRGGTEAFF.